This T cell receptor (beta chain) was recovered during a study of blood T cell repertoires in COVID-19 (TCRdb year 2020). Background on the whole study: Collaborator samples came from the United States, Italy and Spain and covered acute and convalescent phases of COVID-19. The material from the prospective study consisted of cDNA or gDNA derived from T cells, B-cell-depleted T cells, or PBMCs. Subjects who had been exposed to COVID-19, were actively infected with it, or had recovered from it provided the deeply sampled blood TCRbeta repertoires that made up the dataset. A freely available public database, intended as a resource for researchers studying the immune response to SARS-CoV-2, is where the repertoires were released. The samples were drawn from the first 160 participants of the ongoing ImmuneRACE study and from 950 to 1,500 subjects provided by 6 global collaborators. Nearly every sample came with metadata listing a de-identified subject ID, COVID-19 status, age in years and sex. Where available, HLA class I and class II types were obtained from metadata supplied by the sample provider rather than from assay-based typing. The full study reports these points: Clinical and demographic metadata were provided uncurated, with the amount varying by source and participant.

The immunoSEQ Assay, a bias-controlled multiplex PCR, was used to amplify TCRbeta CDR3 regions from genomic DNA. From the authors' description of their analysis: The number of nucleated cells in each sample was estimated by amplification of reference gene primers within the assay. Sequence reads were collapsed and filtered to measure the absolute abundance of every unique TCRbeta CDR3 rearrangement. For each sample, productive Simpson clonality was calculated as the square root of Simpson's diversity index across productive rearrangements. TCRdb holds this immuneACCESS table with in-frame rearrangements only. Some clones are missing; in checked studies, unresolved V genes explain under half, and the rest has no known cause. Clone size and V and J calls were adopted from that table, with D and trimming inferred from the DNA. This sample holds 65,000 to 95,000 clones; around 85% were observed only once. The ten most abundant clones make up 8% to 9.5% of the sample.

Points on this clone: The antigen it binds to is not known. No quality values exist for individual bases; no much larger clone is one base distant.

The collaborating institutions used their own protocols to collect whole blood in K2EDTA tubes. Collaborator samples were shipped for TCRbeta analysis as frozen whole blood, isolated PBMCs, or DNA extracted from either sample type. The material sequenced was peripheral blood. The TCR was taken from a man aged 30 to 39 with acute or convalescent COVID-19.

The DNA reads TGTGCCAGCTTTTGGGGAGGGACCCCGGAGACCCAGTACTTC. It specifies CASFWGGTPETQYF. The V and J segments used are TRBV28 and TRBJ2-5, with 7 central nucleotides matching TRBD2. Sequences MDHEN (CDR1) and SYDVKM (CDR2) are obtained from the germline V gene. Including cysteine and phenylalanine, the CDR3 has 14 amino acids. The CDR3 DNA has 42 bases and is translated from base 1. Here V drops 8 bases and J drops 5 bases, and the junction holds 11 bases not matched to any gene.